This passage covers 27 T cell receptor beta chains from one sample sequenced in a study of T cells in Graves' hyperthyroidism and ophthalmopathy. Amplification of TCR beta CDR3 regions used RNA as the template. During a first-round RT-PCR of the TCR CDR3, the HTBI primer set was used. TCRdb re-analysed the multiplex PCR reads in MiXCR, keeping a single row per CDR3 protein. The sample shows approximately 620,000 distinct CDR3 sequences, approximately 15% of them seen only once. The sample was blood. These receptors came from a woman aged 40 to 55 with Graves' ophthalmopathy.

This clonotype has at least ten counts. The chain joins TRBV28 to TRBJ2-3; TRBD2 agrees at 14 bases. Germline CDR1 reads MDHEN; CDR2 reads SYDVKM. CDR3 length equals 17 residues. The V gene end was trimmed by 5 bases and the J gene end by 9 bases; junction bases not matched to a gene: 13. DNA for the CDR3: TGTGCCAGCAGTACCCCGCGACTAGCGGGGGGGGGGACGACGCAGTATTTT. It specifies CASSTPRLAGGGTTQYF.

The genes are TRBV9 and TRBJ2-5, with TRBD1 as a possible D gene (6 bases). Germline values: CDR1 SGDLS, CDR2 YYNGEE. The CDR3 contains 15 residues. Deletions cut 4 bases from V and 5 bases from J, with 18 bases between. CDR3 amino acids: CASSSKGDHLETQYF. The CDR3 DNA follows: TGTGCCAGCAGCTCCAAGGGGGACCATCTGGAGACCCAGTACTTC.

This chain connects TRBV10-2 to TRBJ1-5; D is perhaps TRBD1 (5 bases). From germline, CDR1 is WSHSY and CDR2 SAAADI. The CDR3 totals 15 residues. V was clipped by 0 bases and J by 7 bases, with 13 bases between them. DNA of the CDR3: TGCGCCAGCAGTGAGTCTGGGGGGAGGGACCAGCCCCAGCATTTT. This gives the protein CASSESGGRDQPQHF.

This clonotype was counted a few times. The chain combines TRBV5-5 with TRBJ2-5; 7 nucleotides line up with TRBD1. This CDR3 contains 15 residues. V gave up 4 bases and J gave up 4 bases; unmatched junction bases: 10. The germline CDR1 and CDR2 sequences are SGHKS and YYEKEE (reference sequence). CDR3 coding DNA: TGTGCCAGCAGCCGAACTACAGGGGTGGGAGAGACCCAGTACTTC. Encoded protein: CASSRTTGVGETQYF.

The chain carries TRBV5-1 and TRBJ1-4, with 10 nucleotides matching TRBD1. The CDR3 runs 14 residues. Germline V gene sequence: CDR1 SGHRS, CDR2 YFSETQ. J was trimmed by 8 bases and V by 4 bases; bases with no gene match: 5. CDR3 loop: CASSRQGAQEKLFF. The CDR3 DNA is TGCGCCAGCAGCCGACAGGGGGCACAGGAAAAACTGTTTTTT. Using reference TRBV5-1 and TRBJ1-4 for the parts outside the CDR3, the full variable domain is KAGVTQTPRYLIKTRGQQVTLSCSPISGHRSVSWYQQTPGQGLQFLFEYFSETQRNKGNFPGRFSGRQFSNSRSEMNVSTLELGDSALYLCASSRQGAQEKLFFGSGTQLSVL.

The chain links TRBV7-3 to TRBJ2-3; D gene unclear. CDR3 length: 12 amino acids. Trimming shortened V by 5 bases and J by 6 bases, and 9 bases separated the two germline ends. Germline V gene data show CDR1 as SGHTA and CDR2 as FQGTGA. This CDR3 reads CASSHRWDTQYF. The CDR3 bases are TGTGCCAGCAGCCACCGGTGGGATACGCAGTATTTT.

Turning to this clonotype: A clone one base away is much larger, so this may be a read error. The chain recombines TRBV18 with TRBJ1-5, with TRBD1 as a possible D gene (6 bases). The CDR3 consists of 13 residues. Germline CDR1 reads KGHSH; CDR2 reads LQKENI. In DNA form, the CDR3 reads TGTGCCGGCTCAAAACAGGGATCTCAGCCCCAGCATTTT. It encodes CAGSKQGSQPQHF.

This clonotype was seen more than once but under ten times. The gene calls are TRBV7-9 and TRBJ2-7; D unresolved. Germline assignment: CDR1 SEHNR and CDR2 FQNEAQ (reference sequence). The CDR3 sequence is 14 residues long. The germline V and J ends were trimmed by 5 bases and 3 bases, with 14 bases remaining between them. The CDR3 nucleotides read TGTGCCAGCAGCCCGATAGGGTCCATCTACGAGCAGTACTTC. It specifies CASSPIGSIYEQYF.

The chain has TRBV5-4 and TRBJ2-7; TRBD2 agrees at 7 bases. The CDR3 totals 15 residues. CDR1 is SGHNT, CDR2 YYREEE, per germline (reference sequence). V gave up 4 bases and J gave up 2 bases; unmatched junction bases: 9. The CDR3 is CASSKGGEEAYEQYF. The CDR3 DNA reads TGTGCCAGCAGCAAGGGAGGGGAAGAGGCCTACGAGCAGTACTTC.

In its sample, this clonotype was seen many times. The chain has TRBV5-1 and TRBJ2-3; 10 bases are shared with TRBD2. There are 16 residues in the CDR3. Looked up from germline, CDR1 is SGHRS and CDR2 is YFSETQ. Trimming cost V 0 bases and J 4 bases; bases outside gene matches: 5. CDR3 coding DNA: TGCGCCAGCAGCTTGGTACTAGCGGGATCTTCAGATACGCAGTATTTT. Encoded protein: CASSLVLAGSSDTQYF.

The chain uses TRBV20-1 and TRBJ2-7; D possibly corresponds to TRBD1 (6 bases). V lost 5 bases to trimming and J lost 0 bases, with 14 bases between them. CDR3 length equals 14 residues. CDR1 is DFQATT and CDR2 is SNEGSKA in the germline V gene (reference sequence). CDR3 region: CSASSLGGSYEQYF. The CDR3 DNA follows: TGCAGTGCTTCCAGTCTAGGGGGCTCCTACGAGCAGTACTTC.

The chain is built from TRBV6-5 and TRBJ2-7; TRBD1 aligns across 7 bases. V trimming: 4 bases; J trimming: 4 bases; junction bases outside the gene matches: 13. Germline-derived CDR1 and CDR2 are MNHEY and SVGAGI. The length of the CDR3 is 16 residues. The CDR3 DNA is TGTGCCAGCAGTTCCACAGGGGAACTTAGTACTTACGAGCAGTACTTC. Its protein product is CASSSTGELSTYEQYF.

This clonotype was seen at least ten times. This sequence joins TRBV5-1 and TRBJ1-2; D is uncertain. CDR1 SGHRS and CDR2 YFSETQ come from the germline V gene. Trimming left V 5 bases short and J 3 bases short, with 14 bases between. The CDR3 loop spans 14 amino acids. The CDR3 reads CASRAPGRYYGYTF. The CDR3 DNA follows: TGCGCCAGCAGGGCCCCCGGACGGTACTATGGCTACACCTTC.

The rearrangement joins TRBV18 to TRBJ2-1, with 15 positions matching TRBD2. The CDR3 is 15 amino acids. The germline V gene has CDR1 KGHSH and CDR2 LQKENI. The ends lost 3 bases at V and 12 bases at J; junction bases unmatched: 6. The CDR3 DNA follows: TGTGCCAGCTCACCTGGGACTAGCGGGAGGATAACGCAGTTCTTC. Translated: CASSPGTSGRITQFF. The full variable domain, its missing parts supplied by reference TRBV18 and TRBJ2-1, is NAGVMQNPRHLVRRRGQEARLRCSPMKGHSHVYWYRQLPEEGLKFMVYLQKENIIDESGMPKERFSAEFPKEGPSILRIQQVVRGDSAAYFCASSPGTSGRITQFFGPGTRLTVL.

A remark on this clonotype: At one boundary the junction diverges from the germline segment, which might be a read error. The chain recombines TRBV18 with TRBJ2-2, with 10 bases identical to TRBD1. This CDR3 is built from 16 residues. CDR1 KGHSH and CDR2 LQKENI come from the germline V gene. Here the CDR3 reads CASAPGGQGDAGELFF. The CDR3 DNA follows: TGTGCCAGCGCACCAGGAGGACAGGGGGACGCCGGGGAGCTGTTTTTT.

The sample holds many counts of this clonotype. The chain carries TRBV2 and TRBJ2-1; tentative D call: TRBD1 (6 bases). In germline, CDR1 is SNHLY, CDR2 FYNNEI. Trimming took off 5 bases at V and 9 bases at J, with 14 bases between the two ends. The CDR3 totals 13 residues. CDR3 protein: CASSSQGSGEQFF. CDR3 coding DNA: TGTGCCAGCAGTTCACAGGGTTCCGGTGAGCAGTTCTTC. The complete variable domain, with remaining parts taken from reference TRBV2 and TRBJ2-1, reads EPEVTQTPSHQVTQMGQEVILRCVPISNHLYFYWYRQILGQKVEFLVSFYNNEISEKSEIFDDQFSVERPDGSNFTLKIRSTKLEDSAMYFCASSSQGSGEQFFGPGTRLTVL.

In nucleotides, the CDR3 is TGTGCCAGCAGTGGGGACAGGTTTGGGGAGACCCAGTACTTC. Translation gives CASSGDRFGETQYF. The rearrangement joins TRBV6-1 to TRBJ2-5; 8 positions agree with TRBD1. The CDR3 has 14 residues. V shed 4 bases, J shed 5 bases, and the junction held 6 bases outside the gene matches. CDR1 and CDR2 (germline): MNHNS, SASEGT.

This rearrangement joins TRBV27 to TRBJ2-1; 7 bases line up with TRBD1. Germline assignment: CDR1 MNHEY and CDR2 SMNVEV (reference sequence). The length of the CDR3 is 15 residues. Trimming at V came to 6 bases and at J to 4 bases, leaving 9 bases not matched to a gene. In DNA form, the CDR3 reads TGTGCCAGCAGCCCCCGACAGGGTCGATACAATGAGCAGTTCTTC. Translation gives CASSPRQGRYNEQFF.

The table lists this clonotype with a few counts. V usage is TRBV30 and J usage is TRBJ2-3, with D possibly being TRBD1 (6 bases). Trimming stripped 7 bases from V and 0 bases from J, with 11 bases between. Germline loops: CDR1 GTSNPN, CDR2 SVGIG (reference sequence). The CDR3 length is 13 residues. The CDR3 is CASDSRSTDTQYF. The CDR3 bases are TGTGCCTCGGACAGCCGAAGCACAGATACGCAGTATTTT.

The V call is TRBV18, the J call TRBJ2-2, with 10 nucleotides matching TRBD1. This CDR3 region has 16 residues. From germline, CDR1 is KGHSH and CDR2 LQKENI. Unmatched junction bases numbered 9, after V lost 6 bases and J lost 5 bases. The CDR3 DNA is TGTGCCAGCTCCCCTACGACAGGGGGCGCGACCGGGGAGCTGTTTTTT. Residues: CASSPTTGGATGELFF. Complete variable domain (other parts from reference TRBV18 and TRBJ2-2): NAGVMQNPRHLVRRRGQEARLRCSPMKGHSHVYWYRQLPEEGLKFMVYLQKENIIDESGMPKERFSAEFPKEGPSILRIQQVVRGDSAAYFCASSPTTGGATGELFFGEGSRLTVL.

Many counts were recorded for this clonotype. V is TRBV20-1 and J is TRBJ2-1; 7 nucleotides align to TRBD2. This CDR3 is 16 amino acids long. Losses at the gene ends were 6 bases for V and 0 bases for J; bases not matched to a gene: 11. Germline V gene data show CDR1 as DFQATT and CDR2 as SNEGSKA (reference sequence). This chain's CDR3 is CSATPTSRSSYNEQFF. CDR3 nucleotide sequence: TGCAGTGCGACACCGACTAGCAGAAGCTCCTACAATGAGCAGTTCTTC.

This clonotype appeared a few times. The chain links TRBV5-1 to TRBJ1-2; 9 positions match TRBD1. Germline trimming cut 4 bases from V and 0 bases from J; bases unmatched to any gene: 13. The CDR3 has 18 amino acids. Germline values: CDR1 SGHRS, CDR2 YFSETQ. The chain's CDR3 is CASSTGTGGARTNYGYTF. The CDR3 nucleotides read TGCGCCAGCAGCACAGGTACAGGGGGCGCCCGAACTAACTATGGCTACACCTTC.

This clonotype was picked up a small number of times. The chain carries TRBV19 and TRBJ2-1; tentative D call: TRBD1 (5 bases). Germline CDR1 is LNHDA and CDR2 is SQIVND (reference sequence). V gave up 5 bases and J gave up 4 bases, with 24 bases separating them. This CDR3 has 18 amino acids. In DNA form, the CDR3 reads TGTGCCAGTAGTTCCCTGTTGGGAAAGGGGATGGGTTACAATGAGCAGTTCTTC. Protein product: CASSSLLGKGMGYNEQFF. Using reference TRBV19 and TRBJ2-1 for the parts outside the CDR3, the full variable domain is DGGITQSPKYLFRKEGQNVTLSCEQNLNHDAMYWYRQDPGQGLRLIYYSQIVNDFQKGDIAEGYSVSREKKESFPLTVTSAQKNPTAFYLCASSSLLGKGMGYNEQFFGPGTRLTVL.

This clonotype has at least ten counts. The V and J genes are TRBV27 and TRBJ2-7; D uncertain. CDR3 length: 13 residues. Per germline, CDR1 MNHEY and CDR2 SMNVEV (reference sequence). Trimming shortened V by 6 bases and J by 4 bases, and 13 bases separated the two germline ends. CDR3 in amino acids: CASSSTWGYEQYF. In DNA form, the CDR3 reads TGTGCCAGCAGCTCCACGTGGGGTTACGAGCAGTACTTC.

This clonotype is medium-sized by share. The rearrangement joins TRBV2 to TRBJ2-3, with TRBD2 as a possible D gene (5 bases). V lost 3 bases, J lost 6 bases, and 13 bases lay in between. Germline assignment: CDR1 SNHLY and CDR2 FYNNEI. CDR3 length: 14 residues. Here the CDR3 DNA reads TGTGCCAGCAGTGAGGGCTCTAGCTGGGATACGCAGTATTTT. It encodes CASSEGSSWDTQYF.

This clonotype has a count of ten or more. This chain links TRBV5-1 with TRBJ2-3; the match to TRBD2 covers 9 bases. CDR3 length: 16 amino acids. The germline gives CDR1 SGHRS, CDR2 YFSETQ. V was clipped by 1 base and J by 2 bases; unmatched bases: 5. The CDR3 sequence: CASSLTAGGDTDTQYF. The CDR3 DNA reads TGCGCCAGCAGCTTGACGGCGGGGGGGGACACAGATACGCAGTATTTT.

In its sample, this clonotype was seen many times. V gene TRBV12-3 or TRBV12-4 combines with J gene TRBJ1-1; tentative D call: TRBD1 (5 bases). V gave up 6 bases and J gave up 9 bases, with 17 bases separating them. The CDR3 sequence is 13 residues long. CDR3 nucleotide sequence: TGTGCCAGCAGCCCCCGGGGACCCAACAAAGCTTTCTTT. Its protein is CASSPRGPNKAFF.